This T cell receptor beta chain was found in a study of blood T cell repertoires in COVID-19. Study overall: From T cells, B-cell-depleted T cells, or PBMCs came the material, which was cDNA or gDNA.

V was clipped by 6 bases and J by 5 bases, with 8 bases between them. The V gene's germline CDR1 is SNHLY and CDR2 FYNNEI. There are 12 residues in the CDR3. In the study's own analysis: Reference gene primer amplification gave estimated nucleated cell counts. Assay used: immunoSEQ multiplex PCR; TCRdb lists only in-frame clones, some missing. That table gives V, J and clone size, and the DNA gave D and trimming. Of just under 40,000 clones detected, 87% appear once; the ten largest clones hold around 24%. Source material: peripheral blood. The chain combines TRBV2 with TRBJ2-1, with a possible D match to TRBD1 (5 bases). The receptor's source is a man between 45 and 60 years old with active or convalescent COVID-19. The chain's CDR3 is CASSMTDNEQFF. The CDR3 bases are TGTGCCAGCAGCATGACAGACAATGAGCAGTTCTTC.